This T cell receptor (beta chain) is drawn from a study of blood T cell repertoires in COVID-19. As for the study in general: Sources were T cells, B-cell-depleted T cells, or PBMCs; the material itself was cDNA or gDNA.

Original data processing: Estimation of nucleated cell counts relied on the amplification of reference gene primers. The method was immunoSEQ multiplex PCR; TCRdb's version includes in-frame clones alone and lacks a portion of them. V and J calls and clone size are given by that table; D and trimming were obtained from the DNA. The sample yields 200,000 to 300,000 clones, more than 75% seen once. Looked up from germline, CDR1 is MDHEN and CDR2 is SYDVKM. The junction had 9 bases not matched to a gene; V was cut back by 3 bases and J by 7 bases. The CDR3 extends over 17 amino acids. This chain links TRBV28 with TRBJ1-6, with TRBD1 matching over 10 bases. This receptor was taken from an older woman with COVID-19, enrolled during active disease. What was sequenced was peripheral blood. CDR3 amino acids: CASSFSIGTGANSPLHF. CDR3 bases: TGTGCCAGCAGTTTTTCAATTGGGACAGGGGCCAATTCACCCCTCCACTTT. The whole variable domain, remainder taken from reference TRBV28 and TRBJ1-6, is DVKVTQSSRYLVKRTGEKVFLECVQDMDHENMFWYRQDPGLGLRLIYFSYDVKMKEKGDIPEGYSVSREKKERFSLILESASTNQTSMYLCASSFSIGTGANSPLHFGNGTRLTVT.